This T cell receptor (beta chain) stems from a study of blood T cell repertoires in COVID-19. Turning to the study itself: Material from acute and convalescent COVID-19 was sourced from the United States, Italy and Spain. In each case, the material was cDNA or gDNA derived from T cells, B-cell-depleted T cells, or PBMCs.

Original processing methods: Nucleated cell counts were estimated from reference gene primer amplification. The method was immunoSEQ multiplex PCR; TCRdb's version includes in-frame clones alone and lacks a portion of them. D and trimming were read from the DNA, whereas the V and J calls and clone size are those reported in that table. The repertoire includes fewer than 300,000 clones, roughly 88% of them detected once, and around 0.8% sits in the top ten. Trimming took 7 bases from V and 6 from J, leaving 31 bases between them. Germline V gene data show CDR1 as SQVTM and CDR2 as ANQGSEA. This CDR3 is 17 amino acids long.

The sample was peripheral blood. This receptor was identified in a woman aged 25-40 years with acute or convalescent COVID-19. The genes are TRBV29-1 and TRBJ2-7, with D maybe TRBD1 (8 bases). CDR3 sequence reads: CSATGVGTGLGVIEQYF. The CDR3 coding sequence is TGCAGCGCCACAGGGGTGGGGACAGGACTAGGTGTTATCGAGCAGTACTTC.